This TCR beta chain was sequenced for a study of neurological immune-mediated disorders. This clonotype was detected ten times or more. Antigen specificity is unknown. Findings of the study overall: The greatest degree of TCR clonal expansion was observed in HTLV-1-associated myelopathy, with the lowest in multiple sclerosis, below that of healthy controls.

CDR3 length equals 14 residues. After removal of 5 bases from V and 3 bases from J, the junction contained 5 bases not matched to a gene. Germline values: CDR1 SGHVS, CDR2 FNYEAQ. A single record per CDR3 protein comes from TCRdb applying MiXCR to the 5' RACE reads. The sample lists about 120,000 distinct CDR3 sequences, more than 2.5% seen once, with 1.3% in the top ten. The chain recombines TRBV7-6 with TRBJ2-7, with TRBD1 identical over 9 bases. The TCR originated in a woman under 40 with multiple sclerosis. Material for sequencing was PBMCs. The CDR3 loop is CASSPRDRDYEQYF. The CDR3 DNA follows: TGTGCCAGCAGCCCTCGGGACAGGGACTACGAGCAGTACTTC.